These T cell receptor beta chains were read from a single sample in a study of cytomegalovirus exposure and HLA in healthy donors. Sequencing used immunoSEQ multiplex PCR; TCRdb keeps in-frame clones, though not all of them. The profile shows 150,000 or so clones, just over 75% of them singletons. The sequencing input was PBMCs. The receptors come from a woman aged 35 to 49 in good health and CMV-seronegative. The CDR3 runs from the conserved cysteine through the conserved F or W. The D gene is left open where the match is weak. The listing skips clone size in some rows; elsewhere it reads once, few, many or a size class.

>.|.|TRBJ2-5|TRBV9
CASSSITDRGREETQYF
TGTGCCAGCAGCTCTATAACTGACAGAGGAAGGGAAGAGACCCAGTACTTC
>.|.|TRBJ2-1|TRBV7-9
CASSLVGDEQFF
TGTGCCAGCAGCTTAGTGGGCGATGAGCAGTTCTTC
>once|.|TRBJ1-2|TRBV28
CASSLRQMGEGYTF
TGTGCCAGCAGTTTGCGACAGATGGGTGAGGGCTACACCTTC
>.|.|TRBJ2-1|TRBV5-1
CASSPYTGGGWYNEQFF
TGCGCCAGCAGCCCTTACACAGGGGGGGGATGGTACAATGAGCAGTTCTTC
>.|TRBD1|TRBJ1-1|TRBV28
CASSPWTGYTEAFF
TGTGCCAGCAGTCCGTGGACAGGGTATACTGAAGCTTTCTTT
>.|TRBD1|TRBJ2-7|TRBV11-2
CASSPHPSGQGYEQYF
TGTGCCAGCAGCCCCCACCCCTCCGGACAGGGGTACGAGCAGTACTTC
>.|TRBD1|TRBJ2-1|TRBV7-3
CASSPQGVEQFF
TGTGCCAGCAGCCCCCAGGGGGTCGAGCAGTTCTTC
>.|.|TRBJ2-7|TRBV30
CAWSVQGVYEQYF
TGTGCCTGGAGTGTACAGGGCGTCTACGAGCAGTACTTC
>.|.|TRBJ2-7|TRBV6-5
CASKQGGGYEQYF
TGTGCCAGCAAACAGGGAGGGGGGTACGAGCAGTACTTC
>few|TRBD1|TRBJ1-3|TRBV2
CASSERTGRYTIYF
TGTGCCAGCAGTGAGCGGACAGGCCGGTACACCATATATTTT
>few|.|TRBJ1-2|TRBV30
CAWSSGDYGYTF
TGTGCCTGGAGTTCGGGAGACTATGGCTACACCTTC
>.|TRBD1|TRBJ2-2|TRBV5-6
CASGTGSGELFF
TGTGCCAGCGGGACAGGGTCCGGGGAGCTGTTTTTT
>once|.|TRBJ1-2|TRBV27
CASSLGQKSNYGYTF
TGTGCCAGCAGTTTAGGGCAGAAGAGCAACTATGGCTACACCTTC
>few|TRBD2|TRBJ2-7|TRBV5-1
CASSFAGLAGEREQYF
TGCGCCAGCAGTTTTGCCGGACTAGCGGGAGAGAGGGAGCAGTACTTC
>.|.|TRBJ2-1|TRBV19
CASSPLGTVGSEQFF
TGTGCCAGTAGTCCCTTGGGGACTGTCGGGTCTGAGCAGTTCTTC
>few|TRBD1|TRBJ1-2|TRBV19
CASSTDDRGGYGYTF
TGTGCCAGTAGTACCGATGACAGGGGCGGGTATGGCTACACCTTC
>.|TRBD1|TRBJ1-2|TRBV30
CAGTGRNYGYTF
TGTGCCGGGACAGGGAGGAACTATGGCTACACCTTC
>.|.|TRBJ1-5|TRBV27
CASSLSRRGFGNQPQHF
TGTGCCAGCAGTTTATCGCGAAGGGGCTTTGGCAATCAGCCCCAGCATTTT
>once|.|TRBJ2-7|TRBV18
CASSPLRAGEDEQYF
TGTGCCAGCTCACCACTCAGGGCCGGGGAGGACGAGCAGTACTTC
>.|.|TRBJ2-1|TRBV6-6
CASSYSTANTYNEQFF
TGTGCCAGCAGTTACTCGACAGCGAACACCTACAATGAGCAGTTCTTC
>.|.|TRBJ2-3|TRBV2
CASYTQPSLHPSQQYF
TGTGCCAGCTATACCCAGCCTAGCCTTCACCCCTCACAACAGTATTTT
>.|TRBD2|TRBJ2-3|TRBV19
CASRSWTSGSTDTQYF
TGTGCCAGTAGGTCCTGGACTAGCGGGAGCACAGATACGCAGTATTTT